This T cell receptor beta chain came from a study of blood T cells in healthy people across ages. On the study more broadly: About one barcoded beta molecule per two T cells was the capture yield of template switching.

Study-wide results and limits: It was held that diversity estimates obtained from one million T cells represented underestimates.

The people who gave samples were healthy Caucasians from Russia, aged about 6 to 100. Of note for this clonotype: Its antigen is not identified.

Next came a second PCR, run for about 7 to 12 cycles, which used a sample-barcoded 5' primer along with a J-beta primer mix. Paired-end reads containing CDR3 totaled no fewer than 3 million for each sample. TCRdb used MiXCR to reprocess the 5' RACE reads, holding one entry per CDR3 protein. Here the sample spans about a million distinct CDR3 sequences, roughly 50% being singletons. Germline V lookup: CDR1 MGHDK, CDR2 SYGVNS. V gave up 1 base and J gave up 7 bases, with 7 bases separating them. This CDR3 comprises 12 residues. Sequenced material: blood. This TCR was sampled from a man between 25 and 39 years old in good health. This chain links TRBV25-1 with TRBJ1-1; D gene uncertain. CDR3 in amino acids: CASSELGFEAFF. CDR3 bases: TGTGCCAGCAGTGAATTGGGTTTTGAAGCTTTCTTT.